The entry below gives a single T cell receptor beta chain sequence along with its context. Its antigen is not identified. The sample originates from a study of naive and memory T cell subsets. Study findings and constraints: No ground truth validated the naive and memory repertoire findings. Each distinct alpha or beta sequence counts as one clonotype. Especially in CD8 cells, naive repertoires contained a few larger clonotypes, possibly CD45RA-re-expressing memory cells.

Two oligonucleotides, mixed equimolar, formed the beta constant-region primer covering TRBC1 and TRBC2. Ligated cDNA was amplified by four rounds of PCR with nested alpha and beta constant-region primers and SP2. Ligation attached a single-stranded oligonucleotide with a 12-nucleotide UMI and the SP2 primer to the cDNA 3' end. One entry per CDR3 protein, called by TCRdb with MiXCR from the UMI-ligation and nested PCR reads. The repertoire includes roughly 150,000 distinct CDR3 sequences, approximately 22% of them detected once, and 0.085% to 0.11% sits in the top ten. Germline lookup yields CDR1 SQVTM and CDR2 ANQGSEA. Trimming left V 7 bases short and J 7 bases short, with 22 bases between. There are 15 residues in the CDR3. From the second PCR step, alpha and beta chains were amplified apart.

Sequencing input: naive CD4+ T cells from blood. This chain joins TRBV29-1 and TRBJ1-4; weak D call: TRBD1 (5 bases). This TCR was recovered from a human donor in good health. The CDR3 DNA follows: TGCAGCGCCGAAGGGCTGGGGGGGTTCGGTGAAAAACTGTTTTTT. Translating gives CSAEGLGGFGEKLFF.